This paragraph covers one T cell receptor (beta chain) sequence. This record comes from a study of blood T cell repertoires in COVID-19. Study-level background: The study drew acute and convalescent COVID-19 samples from the United States, Italy and Spain. Sample material is recorded as cDNA or gDNA derived from T cells, B-cell-depleted T cells, or PBMCs.

Under the authors' procedure: Researchers report that nucleated cell counts were estimated from reference gene primer amplification. The assay was immunoSEQ multiplex PCR, and TCRdb's table has in-frame clones only and misses some. Clonal size and the V and J genes are those of that table, whereas D and trimming came from the DNA. The sample holds hundreds of thousands of clones, less than 85% seen once. The CDR3 contains 16 residues. V gave up 3 bases and J gave up 5 bases; unmatched junction bases: 7. Looked up from germline, CDR1 is KGHDR and CDR2 is SFDVKD. V usage is TRBV24-1 and J usage is TRBJ2-5, with 11 bases identical to TRBD1. This TCR was sampled from a woman of 80 years or more with active or convalescent COVID-19. The source material was peripheral blood. The CDR3 reads CATSDPGTGGEETQYF. CDR3 sequence (DNA): TGTGCCACCAGTGATCCCGGGACAGGGGGTGAGGAGACCCAGTACTTC.